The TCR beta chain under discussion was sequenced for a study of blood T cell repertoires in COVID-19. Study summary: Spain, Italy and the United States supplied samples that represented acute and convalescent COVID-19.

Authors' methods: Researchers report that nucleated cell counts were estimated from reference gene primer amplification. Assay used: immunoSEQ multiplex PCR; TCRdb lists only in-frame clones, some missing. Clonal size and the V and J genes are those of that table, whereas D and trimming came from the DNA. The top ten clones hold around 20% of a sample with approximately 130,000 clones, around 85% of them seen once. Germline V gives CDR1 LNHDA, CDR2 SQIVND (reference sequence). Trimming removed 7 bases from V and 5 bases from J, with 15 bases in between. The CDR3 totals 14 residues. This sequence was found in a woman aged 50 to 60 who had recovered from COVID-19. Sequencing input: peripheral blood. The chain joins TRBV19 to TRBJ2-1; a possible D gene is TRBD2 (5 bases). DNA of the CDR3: TGTGCCAGTACCATTTCCCGACTAAACAATGAGCAGTTCTTC. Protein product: CASTISRLNNEQFF.